The 29 T cell receptor beta chains reported below all come from one sample, sequenced in a study of T cell changes during pregnancy in multiple sclerosis. Measured with immunoSEQ multiplex PCR; TCRdb has only the in-frame clones, and not every one. The sample holds tens of thousands of clones, 90% seen once. The specimen was peripheral blood, collected after pregnancy. The receptors stem from a female donor in good health, enrolled as a control in a pregnancy study.

The chain is built from TRBV13 and TRBJ1-1, with a weak D call TRBD1 (5 bases). Deletions cut 5 bases from V and 4 bases from J, with 8 bases between. The CDR3 sequence is 12 residues long. In germline, CDR1 is PRHDT, CDR2 FYEKMQ (reference sequence). DNA of the CDR3: TGTGCCAGCAGCGATCAGGGCACTGAAGCTTTCTTT. Translated: CASSDQGTEAFF.

The chain has TRBV30 and TRBJ2-5, with a weak D call TRBD2 (6 bases). The end of the DNA aligns better with TRBJ2-7, so the J call may be wrong. Germline V lookup: CDR1 GTSNPN, CDR2 SVGIG (reference sequence). This CDR3 contains 14 residues. The CDR3 sequence: CAWTNGAEGYEQYF. The CDR3 region has the DNA TGTGCCTGGACCAACGGGGCGGAGGGTTACGAGCAGTACTTC.

The chain has TRBV9 and TRBJ2-5, with TRBD2 matching over 8 bases. There are 16 residues in the CDR3. V trimming: 4 bases; J trimming: 1 base; junction bases outside the gene matches: 9. Germline V gene data show CDR1 as SGDLS and CDR2 as YYNGEE. The CDR3: CASSPTLAGRQETQYF. DNA of the CDR3: TGTGCCAGCAGCCCAACGCTAGCGGGCCGCCAAGAGACCCAGTACTTC. Full variable domain (rest looked up from reference TRBV9 and TRBJ2-5): DSGVTQTPKHLITATGQRVTLRCSPRSGDLSVYWYQQSLDQGLQFLIQYYNGEERAKGNILERFSAQQFPDLHSELNLSSLELGDSALYFCASSPTLAGRQETQYFGPGTRLLVL.

The chain is built from TRBV9 and TRBJ2-5; possibly TRBD2 for D (6 bases). The CDR3 spans 18 residues. V was pared by 4 bases and J by 0 bases, with 22 bases between. CDR1 is SGDLS and CDR2 is YYNGEE in the germline V gene. CDR3 coding DNA: TGTGCCAGCAGCCCCAGAGGCCTAGGTGGGGGGAACCAAGAGACCCAGTACTTC. As protein: CASSPRGLGGGNQETQYF.

This clone was found once. The chain couples TRBV5-4 to TRBJ2-5; D is ambiguous. This CDR3 region has 13 residues. The germline CDR1 and CDR2 sequences are SGHNT and YYREEE (reference sequence). V dropped 3 bases and J dropped 0 bases, with 6 bases sitting between them. The CDR3 nucleotides read TGTGCCAGCAGCTCTAATAACCAAGAGACCCAGTACTTC. Translation gives CASSSNNQETQYF.

This chain uses TRBV13 with TRBJ2-3; 9 nucleotides match TRBD1. The CDR3 runs 15 residues. V lost 5 bases to trimming and J lost 4 bases; unmatched junction nucleotides: 7. Per the germline V gene, CDR1 is PRHDT and CDR2 is FYEKMQ (reference sequence). The CDR3, as DNA: TGTGCCAGCAGCGTACCGGGACAGGGCGCAGATACGCAGTATTTT. It yields the protein CASSVPGQGADTQYF.

This chain connects TRBV6-1 to TRBJ1-2; no definite D call. V dropped 3 bases and J dropped 0 bases, with 11 bases sitting between them. Germline V gene lookup returns CDR1 MNHNS and CDR2 SASEGT. This CDR3 has 15 residues. The CDR3 spells CASSEEDGANYGYTF. CDR3 coding DNA: TGTGCCAGCAGTGAGGAGGACGGAGCTAACTATGGCTACACCTTC.

The chain carries TRBV6-1 and TRBJ1-1; no clear D. This CDR3 contains 16 residues. The germline V and J ends were trimmed by 0 bases and 4 bases, with 15 bases remaining between them. Germline CDR1 is MNHNS and CDR2 is SASEGT. As DNA, the CDR3 is TGTGCCAGCAGTGAAGCGTGGGTTCACCCTAGCACTGAAGCTTTCTTT. Encoded protein: CASSEAWVHPSTEAFF.

V is TRBV5-8 and J is TRBJ2-3; 11 bases line up with TRBD2. V lost 0 bases to trimming and J lost 5 bases; unmatched junction nucleotides: 8. CDR1 and CDR2 (germline): SGHTS, YDEGEE. This CDR3 comprises 17 residues. CDR3 DNA sequence: TGTGCCAGCAGCTTGGCCGGGCTAGCGGGAGGAGGAGATACGCAGTATTTT. Encoded protein: CASSLAGLAGGGDTQYF.

CDR3 DNA sequence: TGTGCCAGCATCGATCTCGTTGGGAGCAGGGGGGAAGCTTTCTTT. Its protein is CASIDLVGSRGEAFF. The J gene is TRBJ1-1, the V gene TRBV11-2, with TRBD1 identical over 7 bases. This CDR3 comprises 15 residues. Losses at the gene ends were 7 bases for V and 8 bases for J; bases not matched to a gene: 16. Looked up from germline, CDR1 is SGHAT and CDR2 is FQNNGV. The complete variable domain, with remaining parts taken from reference TRBV11-2 and TRBJ1-1, reads EAGVAQSPRYKIIEKRQSVAFWCNPISGHATLYWYQQILGQGPKLLIQFQNNGVVDDSQLPKDRFSAERLKGVDSTLKIQPAKLEDSAVYLCASIDLVGSRGEAFFGQGTRLTVV.

The genes are TRBV7-8 and TRBJ2-2, with D perhaps matching TRBD1 (7 bases). Germline assignment: CDR1 SGHVS and CDR2 FQNEAQ. The V end lost 8 bases, the J end lost 6 bases, and 31 bases lay between the germline ends. The CDR3 has 19 amino acids. DNA for the CDR3: TGTGCCAGCTTTCTCCGGAGGGGTCAAGGGACAGAGGTCCCCGGGGAGCTGTTTTTT. Translated, it gives CASFLRRGQGTEVPGELFF.

The chain has TRBV7-2 and TRBJ2-5, with a weak D call TRBD1 (5 bases). V lost 1 base and J lost 2, with 11 bases in between. Per the germline V gene, CDR1 is SGHTA and CDR2 is FQGNSA. This CDR3 spans 15 amino acids. In nucleotides, the CDR3 is TGTGCCAGCAGCTTAGGGCAGGGTCGGCAAGAGACCCAGTACTTC. It codes for CASSLGQGRQETQYF.

The chain has TRBV7-6 and TRBJ2-5, with TRBD1 matching 11 bases. V lost 1 base, J lost 1 base, and 2 bases stayed unmatched. The CDR3 spans 16 residues. The germline CDR1 and CDR2 sequences are SGHVS and FNYEAQ. The chain's CDR3 is CASSLGTGGTQETQYF. In nucleotides, the CDR3 is TGTGCCAGCAGCTTAGGGACAGGGGGCACCCAAGAGACCCAGTACTTC.

This clone came up a few times. The V and J genes are TRBV19 and TRBJ1-1, with 7 positions matching TRBD1. After removal of 3 bases from V and 4 bases from J, the junction contained 8 bases not matched to a gene. CDR3 length: 15 amino acids. Germline values: CDR1 LNHDA, CDR2 SQIVND (reference sequence). The CDR3 sequence is CASSMGLQGVTEAFF. The DNA of the CDR3 is TGTGCCAGTAGTATGGGACTCCAGGGGGTCACTGAAGCTTTCTTT. Together with reference TRBV19 and TRBJ1-1, the CDR3 gives the full variable domain: DGGITQSPKYLFRKEGQNVTLSCEQNLNHDAMYWYRQDPGQGLRLIYYSQIVNDFQKGDIAEGYSVSREKKESFPLTVTSAQKNPTAFYLCASSMGLQGVTEAFFGQGTRLTVV.

This clone was seen a single time. This chain links TRBV13 with TRBJ2-7, with D perhaps matching TRBD1 (6 bases). CDR3 length: 12 amino acids. V lost 5 bases and J lost 4, with 9 bases in between. Germline values: CDR1 PRHDT, CDR2 FYEKMQ (reference sequence). The CDR3 region has the DNA TGTGCCAGCAGCCAAGACAGGTACGAGCAGTACTTC. Amino acid sequence: CASSQDRYEQYF.

This clone is termed medium-sized. The chain uses TRBV6-5 and TRBJ2-5; 7 bases fit TRBD1. The CDR3 length is 13 residues. Germline V gene lookup returns CDR1 MNHEY and CDR2 SVGAGI. The V and J ends lost 5 bases and 6 bases, in that order; junction bases with no gene match: 6. The chain's CDR3 is CASSLQGWKTQYF. The CDR3 nucleotides are TGTGCCAGCAGTCTACAGGGGTGGAAGACCCAGTACTTC.

This rearrangement joins TRBV4-3 to TRBJ1-5; D is perhaps TRBD1 (6 bases). CDR3 length: 19 residues. From germline, CDR1 is LGHNA and CDR2 YSLEER. V lost 0 bases to trimming and J lost 6 bases, with 24 bases between them. The CDR3 DNA reads as TGCGCCAGCAGCCAAGAGTATGACACGGGGGGCGCTTTCATTCAGCCCCAGCATTTT. Translation gives CASSQEYDTGGAFIQPQHF.

The V and J genes are TRBV27 and TRBJ1-2, with TRBD1 matching 11 bases. V shed 5 bases and J 2 bases; nucleotides not matched to a gene: 10. The CDR3 is 17 residues long. From germline, CDR1 is MNHEY and CDR2 SMNVEV (reference sequence). The CDR3 is CASSAWTGGGLNYGYTF. In DNA form, the CDR3 reads TGTGCCAGCAGTGCCTGGACAGGGGGCGGTCTAAACTATGGCTACACCTTC.

The genes are TRBV29-1 and TRBJ1-2; perhaps TRBD1 as D (5 bases). The CDR3 is 13 amino acids. Trimming cost V 1 base and J 2 bases, with 8 bases left between them. Germline values: CDR1 SQVTM, CDR2 ANQGSEA. The chain's CDR3 is CSVEVAGNYGYTF. CDR3 coding DNA: TGCAGCGTTGAAGTTGCAGGGAACTATGGCTACACCTTC.

The chain is built from TRBV7-9 and TRBJ2-7, with TRBD1 matching over 7 bases. Germline V CDR1 and CDR2: SEHNR, FQNEAQ (reference sequence). With 6 bases clipped from V and 13 bases from J, the junction kept 12 bases outside the gene matches. This CDR3 is built from 12 residues. The CDR3 loop is CASSLLGTVIYF. As DNA, the CDR3 is TGTGCCAGCAGTCTCCTCGGGACAGTCATATACTTC.

This chain links TRBV5-1 with TRBJ2-2, with 10 nucleotides matching TRBD1. The trim removed 5 bases at V and 7 bases at J, leaving 8 bases unmatched. The CDR3 is made up of 15 amino acids. In germline, CDR1 is SGHRS, CDR2 YFSETQ. CDR3 coding DNA: TGCGCCAGCAGAGGACAGGGGGGTAACGGCGGGGAGCTGTTTTTT. It yields the protein CASRGQGGNGGELFF.

The chain has TRBV7-2 and TRBJ1-6, with a weak D call TRBD1 (6 bases). Germline assignment: CDR1 SGHTA and CDR2 FQGNSA. CDR3 length: 15 amino acids. The V gene lost 5 bases and the J gene lost 8 bases, with 16 bases spanning the gap. CDR3: CASSRTVFYDSPLHF. In nucleotides, the CDR3 is TGTGCCAGCAGCAGGACAGTCTTCTACGATTCACCCCTCCACTTT.

This clone was detected once. The chain is built from TRBV6-5 and TRBJ1-1; TRBD1 matches 8 bases. The CDR3 loop spans 14 amino acids. CDR1 and CDR2 (germline): MNHEY, SVGAGI. Trimming removed 4 bases from V and 3 bases from J; junction bases left unmatched: 4. The CDR3 nucleotides are TGTGCCAGCAGTTGGACAGGGTCCGACACTGAAGCTTTCTTT. It translates to CASSWTGSDTEAFF.

The chain uses TRBV30 and TRBJ1-2; 9 positions match TRBD1. There are 14 residues in the CDR3. Germline lookup yields CDR1 GTSNPN and CDR2 SVGIG (reference sequence). Unmatched junction bases numbered 10, after V lost 3 bases and J lost 8 bases. CDR3 coding DNA: TGTGCCTGGAGCCCCGGGACAGGGATAAGCGGCTACACCTTC. Translated: CAWSPGTGISGYTF. The full variable domain, with the rest looked up from reference TRBV30 and TRBJ1-2, is SQTIHQWPATLVQPVGSPLSLECTVEGTSNPNLYWYRQAAGRGLQLLFYSVGIGQISSEVPQNLSASRPQDRQFILSSKKLLLSDSGFYLCAWSPGTGISGYTFGSGTRLTVV.

The chain is built from TRBV2 and TRBJ1-3, with D tentatively TRBD1 (5 bases). The CDR3 runs 14 residues. V was shortened by 4 bases and J by 4 bases, with 11 bases between the two germline ends. The germline V gene encodes CDR1 SNHLY and CDR2 FYNNEI. DNA for the CDR3: TGTGCCAGCAGTGGGCCGGGGGTCGGAAACACCATATATTTT. Its translation is CASSGPGVGNTIYF.

The chain has TRBV5-1 and TRBJ2-1; TRBD2 matches 9 bases. Germline CDR1 SGHRS, CDR2 YFSETQ. This CDR3 contains 20 residues. Unmatched junction bases numbered 13, after V lost 0 bases and J lost 0 bases. In DNA form, the CDR3 reads TGCGCCAGCAGCTTGGTAAGGTCTAGCGGGGCCGATTCCTCCTACAATGAGCAGTTCTTC. Amino acid sequence: CASSLVRSSGADSSYNEQFF.

The chain recombines TRBV30 with TRBJ1-2; 7 positions match TRBD1. CDR1 and CDR2 from the germline V gene are GTSNPN and SVGIG (reference sequence). V lost 6 bases to trimming and J lost 2 bases; unmatched junction nucleotides: 6. The CDR3 sequence is 13 residues long. CDR3 amino acids: CACRQGRNYGYTF. CDR3 DNA sequence: TGTGCCTGTAGACAGGGCCGAAACTATGGCTACACCTTC.

A single count supports this clone. This chain joins TRBV7-9 and TRBJ1-5; 10 bases are shared with TRBD1. The V segment lost 3 bases and the J segment 5 bases; nucleotides outside the gene matches: 7. Per germline, CDR1 SEHNR and CDR2 FQNEAQ (reference sequence). The CDR3 is 16 residues long. CDR3 protein: CASSLGDRGGDQPQHF. The CDR3 DNA is TGTGCCAGCAGCTTGGGGGACAGGGGAGGAGATCAGCCCCAGCATTTT.

This sequence joins TRBV5-1 and TRBJ2-5; 8 bases are a match to TRBD2. The junction had 9 bases not matched to a gene; V was cut back by 0 bases and J by 5 bases. The CDR3 contains 16 residues. Germline lookup yields CDR1 SGHRS and CDR2 YFSETQ. The CDR3 DNA reads TGCGCCAGCAGCTTGGAGTGGAGCGGGAGCGGTGAGACCCAGTACTTC. Amino acids: CASSLEWSGSGETQYF.